The 17 T cell receptor beta chains listed next were all sequenced from one sample in a study of control samples from healthy donors and cancer patients. The protocol was immunoSEQ multiplex PCR, while the TCRdb copy is restricted to in-frame clones and leaves out a portion. The sample has over 200,000 clones, over 75% seen once. The sequencing input was PBMCs. These receptors originate from an older woman with lung cancer.

The CDR3 protein is CASSLGTYNEQFF. DNA for the CDR3: TGTGCCAGTAGTCTTGGCACCTACAATGAGCAGTTCTTC. The genes are TRBV19 and TRBJ2-1; D call uncertain. Germline V gives CDR1 LNHDA, CDR2 SQIVND (reference sequence). Trimming left V 5 bases short and J 2 bases short, with 7 bases between. The CDR3 runs 13 residues.

This chain uses TRBV30 with TRBJ2-4; D call uncertain. The CDR3 covers 11 residues. Trimming cost V 3 bases and J 7 bases, with 7 bases left between them. Germline V lookup: CDR1 GTSNPN, CDR2 SVGIG (reference sequence). The CDR3 sequence: CAWSSYNIQYF. The DNA for the CDR3 is TGTGCCTGGAGCAGCTATAACATTCAGTACTTC.

The chain recombines TRBV19 with TRBJ1-2; D call uncertain. The CDR3 extends over 11 amino acids. Germline CDR1 reads LNHDA; CDR2 reads SQIVND (reference sequence). V shed 5 bases and J shed 13 bases, with 14 bases lying between them. The CDR3 bases are TGTGCCAGTAGTGCTCGGGTCCACCCCACCTTC. Translating gives CASSARVHPTF.

This sequence joins TRBV19 and TRBJ2-7, with 11 bases lining up with TRBD2. CDR1 is LNHDA, CDR2 SQIVND, per germline (reference sequence). Unmatched junction bases numbered 6, after V lost 5 bases and J lost 0 bases. The CDR3 sequence is 16 residues long. The CDR3, as DNA: TGTGCCAGTAGTGCCCCCGGGACTAGCGGCTCCTACGAGCAGTACTTC. Protein: CASSAPGTSGSYEQYF. Full variable domain (outside the CDR3, taken from reference TRBV19 and TRBJ2-7): DGGITQSPKYLFRKEGQNVTLSCEQNLNHDAMYWYRQDPGQGLRLIYYSQIVNDFQKGDIAEGYSVSREKKESFPLTVTSAQKNPTAFYLCASSAPGTSGSYEQYFGPGTRLTVT.

The genes are TRBV6-5 and TRBJ2-7; either TRBD1 or TRBD2 may supply D (5 bases each). The germline V gene encodes CDR1 MNHEY and CDR2 SVGAGI. This CDR3 is 13 amino acids long. Trimming shortened V by 5 bases and J by 4 bases, and 12 bases separated the two germline ends. The CDR3 region is CASSRGRVYEQYF. CDR3 nucleotides: TGTGCCAGCAGTCGGGGCAGGGTGTACGAGCAGTACTTC.

The rearrangement uses TRBV6-5 and TRBJ2-2; 10 nucleotides line up with TRBD1. CDR3 length: 16 residues. V shed 2 bases, J shed 6 bases, and the junction held 6 bases outside the gene matches. Germline V gene lookup returns CDR1 MNHEY and CDR2 SVGAGI. The CDR3 here is CASSYRPGQGSGELFF. The CDR3 bases are TGTGCCAGCAGTTACAGACCGGGACAGGGGTCCGGGGAGCTGTTTTTT.

This sequence joins TRBV29-1 and TRBJ1-1; the D is unclear. The V end lost 5 bases, the J end lost 4 bases, and 14 bases lay between the germline ends. The CDR3 spans 13 residues. Germline-derived CDR1 and CDR2 are SQVTM and ANQGSEA. CDR3 coding DNA: TGCAGCGTTTCACCCGGTACGGGCACTGAAGCTTTCTTT. Protein sequence: CSVSPGTGTEAFF.

V gene TRBV5-4 combines with J gene TRBJ2-1; 9 bases are a match to TRBD1. This CDR3 has 15 residues. Trimming cost V 4 bases and J 0 bases; bases outside gene matches: 2. The germline V gene encodes CDR1 SGHNT and CDR2 YYREEE (reference sequence). The CDR3 DNA reads TGTGCCAGCAGCGAACAGGGGGCCTCCTACAATGAGCAGTTCTTC. The encoded protein is CASSEQGASYNEQFF.

V usage is TRBV19 and J usage is TRBJ1-2; possible D gene TRBD1, 6 bases. The CDR3 runs to 16 residues. Germline-derived CDR1 and CDR2 are LNHDA and SQIVND (reference sequence). V was cut by 1 base and J by 3 bases, with 15 bases left in between. The CDR3 loop is CASSIVGAGRHYGYTF. The CDR3 bases are TGTGCCAGTAGTATAGTGGGGGCAGGGAGGCACTATGGCTACACCTTC. Together with reference TRBV19 and TRBJ1-2, the CDR3 gives the full variable domain: DGGITQSPKYLFRKEGQNVTLSCEQNLNHDAMYWYRQDPGQGLRLIYYSQIVNDFQKGDIAEGYSVSREKKESFPLTVTSAQKNPTAFYLCASSIVGAGRHYGYTFGSGTRLTVV.

This chain uses TRBV28 with TRBJ1-6; tentative D call: TRBD1 (5 bases). CDR3 length: 16 residues. The ends were cut back, 10 bases at V and 4 bases at J, with 20 bases in the middle. Germline assignment: CDR1 MDHEN and CDR2 SYDVKM. The CDR3 DNA is TGTGCCACAGCTGGTGGAGGGGCTACGTATAATTCACCCCTCCACTTT. Its protein product is CATAGGGATYNSPLHF.

This clone was seen a few times. CDR3 DNA: TGTGCCAGCTCCCCCAGAGGGGACGAGCAGTACTTC. Its protein product is CASSPRGDEQYF. This sequence joins TRBV18 and TRBJ2-7, with D tentatively TRBD1 or TRBD2 (5 bases each). The CDR3 contains 12 residues. V dropped 6 bases and J dropped 5 bases, with 11 bases sitting between them. Germline V CDR1 and CDR2: KGHSH, LQKENI. The variable domain in full, completed from reference TRBV18 and TRBJ2-7, reads NAGVMQNPRHLVRRRGQEARLRCSPMKGHSHVYWYRQLPEEGLKFMVYLQKENIIDESGMPKERFSAEFPKEGPSILRIQQVVRGDSAAYFCASSPRGDEQYFGPGTRLTVT.

This CDR3 reads CASSPAGRADTQYF. In DNA form, the CDR3 reads TGTGCCAGCTCACCGGCAGGGAGGGCAGATACGCAGTATTTT. This chain uses TRBV18 with TRBJ2-3; 7 nucleotides line up with TRBD2. In germline, CDR1 is KGHSH, CDR2 LQKENI. J was trimmed by 4 bases and V by 3 bases; bases with no gene match: 4. The CDR3 spans 14 residues.

The chain couples TRBV5-4 to TRBJ2-3; D is uncertain. The CDR3 sequence is 12 residues long. Looked up from germline, CDR1 is SGHNT and CDR2 is YYREEE (reference sequence). The ends were cut back, 7 bases at V and 2 bases at J, with 8 bases in the middle. The CDR3 protein is CASHGHTDTQYF. CDR3 DNA sequence: TGTGCCAGCCACGGGCACACAGATACGCAGTATTTT.

V and J are TRBV5-6 and TRBJ2-5; D remains ambiguous. Germline values: CDR1 SGHDT, CDR2 YYEEEE. Deletions cut 3 bases from V and 2 bases from J, with 5 bases between. CDR3 length equals 12 residues. The CDR3 is CASSWVQETQYF. The CDR3 nucleotides are TGTGCCAGCAGCTGGGTACAAGAGACCCAGTACTTC.

The chain couples TRBV19 to TRBJ2-4; 7 bases align to TRBD1. CDR1 and CDR2 (germline): LNHDA, SQIVND (reference sequence). With V trimmed by 5 bases and J by 6 bases, 7 bases remained unmatched. This CDR3 has 14 amino acids. The CDR3 spells CASSRQGVGNIQYF. In DNA, the CDR3 is TGTGCCAGTAGTCGGCAGGGGGTTGGAAACATTCAGTACTTC.

This clone was counted once. V gene TRBV5-1 combines with J gene TRBJ2-7; TRBD1 is a possible D gene (6 bases). The CDR3 extends over 13 amino acids. The germline V gene encodes CDR1 SGHRS and CDR2 YFSETQ. The V gene lost 7 bases and the J gene lost 4 bases, with 15 bases spanning the gap. The CDR3 protein is CASADPGQYEQYF. The CDR3 nucleotides are TGCGCCAGCGCCGACCCGGGACAATACGAGCAGTACTTC.

The chain carries TRBV7-8 and TRBJ2-3, with 9 bases that match TRBD2. The V segment lost 5 bases and the J segment 6 bases; nucleotides outside the gene matches: 9. CDR1 SGHVS and CDR2 FQNEAQ come from the germline V gene. The CDR3 has 15 residues. In DNA, the CDR3 is TGTGCCAGCAGCCCAGGGGAGCTAGCGGGGGATACGCAGTATTTT. Translated, it gives CASSPGELAGDTQYF.